This T cell receptor beta chain was observed in a study of human T cells and chemical hapten exposure. Across the whole study: All patients underwent weekly scalp dosing with diphenylcyclopropenone for the full roughly 24-week study.

TCRdb passed the RACE reads through MiXCR, listing each CDR3 protein once. The profile shows some 62,000 distinct CDR3 sequences, approximately 10% of them singletons. Time point of the sample: patch test 3, about 24 weeks after DPC sensitization. Treatment described: therapeutic diphenylcyclopropenone sensitization with weekly scalp DPC. There are 15 residues in the CDR3. V was shortened by 8 bases and J by 2 bases, with 18 bases between the two germline ends. Germline CDR1 MDHEN, CDR2 SYDVKM. This clonotype has just a few counts. The clonotype comes from a woman aged 25 to 39 with alopecia areata. Some clones in this sample may be carry-over from other donors' samples. The material sequenced was whole blood, taken in connection with sensitization to the hapten diphenylcyclopropenone (DPC). The V call is TRBV28, the J call TRBJ1-1, with D maybe TRBD1 (5 bases). The CDR3 loop is CASQGAGQQNTEAFF. CDR3 sequence (DNA): TGTGCCAGCCAAGGAGCAGGGCAGCAAAACACTGAAGCTTTCTTT.